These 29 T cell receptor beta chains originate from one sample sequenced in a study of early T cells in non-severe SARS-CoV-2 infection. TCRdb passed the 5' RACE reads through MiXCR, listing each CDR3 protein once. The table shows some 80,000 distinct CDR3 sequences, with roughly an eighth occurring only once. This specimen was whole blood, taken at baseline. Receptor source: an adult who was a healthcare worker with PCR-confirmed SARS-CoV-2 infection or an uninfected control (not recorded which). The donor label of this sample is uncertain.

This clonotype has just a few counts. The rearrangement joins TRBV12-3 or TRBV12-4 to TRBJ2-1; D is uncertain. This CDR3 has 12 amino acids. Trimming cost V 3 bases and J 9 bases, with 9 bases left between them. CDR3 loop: CASSLTPGEQFF. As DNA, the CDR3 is TGTGCCAGCAGTTTGACCCCTGGTGAGCAGTTCTTC.

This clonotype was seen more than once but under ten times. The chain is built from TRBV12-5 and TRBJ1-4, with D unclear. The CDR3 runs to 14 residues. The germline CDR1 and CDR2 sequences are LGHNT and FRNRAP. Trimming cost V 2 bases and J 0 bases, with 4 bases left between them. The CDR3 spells CASGLQSTNEKLFF. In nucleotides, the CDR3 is TGTGCTAGTGGTTTGCAGTCAACTAATGAAAAACTGTTTTTT.

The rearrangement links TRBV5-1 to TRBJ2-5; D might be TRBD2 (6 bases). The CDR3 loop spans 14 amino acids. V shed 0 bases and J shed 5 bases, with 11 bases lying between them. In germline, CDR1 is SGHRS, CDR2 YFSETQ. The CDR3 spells CASSLATGVETQYF. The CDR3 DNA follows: TGCGCCAGCAGCTTGGCCACGGGGGTTGAGACCCAGTACTTC. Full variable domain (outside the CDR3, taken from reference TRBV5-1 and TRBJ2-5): KAGVTQTPRYLIKTRGQQVTLSCSPISGHRSVSWYQQTPGQGLQFLFEYFSETQRNKGNFPGRFSGRQFSNSRSEMNVSTLELGDSALYLCASSLATGVETQYFGPGTRLLVL.

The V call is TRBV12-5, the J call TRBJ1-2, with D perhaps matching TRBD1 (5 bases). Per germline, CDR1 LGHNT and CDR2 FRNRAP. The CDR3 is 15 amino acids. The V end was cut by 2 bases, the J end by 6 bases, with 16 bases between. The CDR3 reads CASGLLPPQGHGYTF. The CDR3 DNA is TGTGCTAGTGGTTTGCTCCCCCCGCAGGGACATGGCTACACCTTC.

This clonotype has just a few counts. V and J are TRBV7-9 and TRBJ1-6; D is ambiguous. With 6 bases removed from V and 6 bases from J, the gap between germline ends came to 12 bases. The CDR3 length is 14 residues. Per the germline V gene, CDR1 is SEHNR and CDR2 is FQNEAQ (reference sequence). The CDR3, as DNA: TGTGCCAGCAGTCCCTACGACGGTAATTCACCCCTCCACTTT. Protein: CASSPYDGNSPLHF.

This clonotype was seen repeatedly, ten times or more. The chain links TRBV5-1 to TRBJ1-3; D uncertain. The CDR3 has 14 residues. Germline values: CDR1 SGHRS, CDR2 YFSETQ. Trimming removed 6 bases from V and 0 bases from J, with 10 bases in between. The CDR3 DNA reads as TGCGCCAGCACGGGCGGTAGCTCTGGAAACACCATATATTTT. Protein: CASTGGSSGNTIYF. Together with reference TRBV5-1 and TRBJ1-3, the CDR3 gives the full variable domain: KAGVTQTPRYLIKTRGQQVTLSCSPISGHRSVSWYQQTPGQGLQFLFEYFSETQRNKGNFPGRFSGRQFSNSRSEMNVSTLELGDSALYLCASTGGSSGNTIYFGEGSWLTVV.

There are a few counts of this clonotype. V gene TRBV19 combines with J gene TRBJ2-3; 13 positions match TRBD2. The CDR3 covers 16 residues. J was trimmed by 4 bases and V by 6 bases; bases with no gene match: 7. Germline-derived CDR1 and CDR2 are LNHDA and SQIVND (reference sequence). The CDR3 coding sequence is TGTGCCAGTAGACCATACGGACTAGCGGGAGCAGATACGCAGTATTTT. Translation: CASRPYGLAGADTQYF.

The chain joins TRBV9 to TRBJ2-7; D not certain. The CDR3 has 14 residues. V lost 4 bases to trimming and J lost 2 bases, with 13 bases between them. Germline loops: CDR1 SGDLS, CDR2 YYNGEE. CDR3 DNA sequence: TGTGCCAGCAGCCCCCAATCGGCAACCTACGAGCAGTACTTC. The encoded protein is CASSPQSATYEQYF. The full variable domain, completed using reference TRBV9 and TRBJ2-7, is DSGVTQTPKHLITATGQRVTLRCSPRSGDLSVYWYQQSLDQGLQFLIQYYNGEERAKGNILERFSAQQFPDLHSELNLSSLELGDSALYFCASSPQSATYEQYFGPGTRLTVT.

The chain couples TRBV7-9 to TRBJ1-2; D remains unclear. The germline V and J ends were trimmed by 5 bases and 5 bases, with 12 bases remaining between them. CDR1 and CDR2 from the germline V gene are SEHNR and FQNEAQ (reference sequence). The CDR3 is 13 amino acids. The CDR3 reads CASSPRTPYGYTF. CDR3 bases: TGTGCCAGCAGCCCCCGGACGCCGTATGGCTACACCTTC.

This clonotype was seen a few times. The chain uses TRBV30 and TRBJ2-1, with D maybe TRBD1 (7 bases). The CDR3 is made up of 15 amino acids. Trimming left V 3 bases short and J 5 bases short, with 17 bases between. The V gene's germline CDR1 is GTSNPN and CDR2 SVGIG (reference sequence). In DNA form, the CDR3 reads TGTGCCTGGAGCGGGTACCAGGGGGGACACAATGAGCAGTTCTTC. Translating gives CAWSGYQGGHNEQFF.

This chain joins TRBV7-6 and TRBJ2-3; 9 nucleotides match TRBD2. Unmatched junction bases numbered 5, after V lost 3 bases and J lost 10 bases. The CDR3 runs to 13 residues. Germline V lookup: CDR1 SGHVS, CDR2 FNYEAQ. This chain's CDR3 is CASSLAVAGAQYF. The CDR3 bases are TGTGCCAGCAGCTTGGCCGTAGCGGGGGCGCAGTATTTT.

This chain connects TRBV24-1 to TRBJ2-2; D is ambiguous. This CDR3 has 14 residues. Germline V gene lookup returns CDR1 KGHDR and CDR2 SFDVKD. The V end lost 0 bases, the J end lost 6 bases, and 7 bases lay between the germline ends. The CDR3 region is CATSDLGGAGELFF. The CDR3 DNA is TGTGCCACCAGTGATTTGGGCGGCGCCGGGGAGCTGTTTTTT.

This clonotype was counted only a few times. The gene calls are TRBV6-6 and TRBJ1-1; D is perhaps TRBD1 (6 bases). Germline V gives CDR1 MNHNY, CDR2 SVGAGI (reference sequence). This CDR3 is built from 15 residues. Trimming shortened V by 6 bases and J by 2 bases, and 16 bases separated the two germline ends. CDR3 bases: TGTGCCAGCAGCTCCCGGGCAGGGGTAAACACTGAAGCTTTCTTT. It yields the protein CASSSRAGVNTEAFF.

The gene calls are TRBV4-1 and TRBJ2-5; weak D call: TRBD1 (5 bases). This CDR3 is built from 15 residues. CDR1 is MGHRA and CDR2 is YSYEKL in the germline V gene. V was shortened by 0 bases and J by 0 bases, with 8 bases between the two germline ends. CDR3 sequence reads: CASSQDGADQETQYF. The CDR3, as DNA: TGCGCCAGCAGCCAAGATGGGGCAGACCAAGAGACCCAGTACTTC.

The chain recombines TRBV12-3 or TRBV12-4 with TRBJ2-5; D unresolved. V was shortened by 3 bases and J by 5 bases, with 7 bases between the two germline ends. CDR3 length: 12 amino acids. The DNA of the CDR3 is TGTGCCAGCAGTTTGTTTGGGGAGACCCAGTACTTC. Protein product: CASSLFGETQYF.

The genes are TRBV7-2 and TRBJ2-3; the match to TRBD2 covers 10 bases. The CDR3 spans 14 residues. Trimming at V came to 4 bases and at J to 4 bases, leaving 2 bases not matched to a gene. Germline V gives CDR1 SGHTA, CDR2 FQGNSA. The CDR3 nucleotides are TGTGCCAGCAGCTCCAGCGGGGGGGCAGATACGCAGTATTTT. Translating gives CASSSSGGADTQYF. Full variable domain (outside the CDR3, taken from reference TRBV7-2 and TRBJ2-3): GAGVSQSPSNKVTEKGKDVELRCDPISGHTALYWYRQSLGQGLEFLIYFQGNSAPDKSGLPSDRFSAERTGGSVSTLTIQRTQQEDSAVYLCASSSSGGADTQYFGPGTRLTVL.

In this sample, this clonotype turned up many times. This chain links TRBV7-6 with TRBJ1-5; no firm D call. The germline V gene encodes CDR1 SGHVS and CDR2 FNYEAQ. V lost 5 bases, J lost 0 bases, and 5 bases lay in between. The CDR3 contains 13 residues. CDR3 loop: CASSGSSNQPQHF. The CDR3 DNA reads TGTGCCAGCAGCGGCAGTAGCAATCAGCCCCAGCATTTT.

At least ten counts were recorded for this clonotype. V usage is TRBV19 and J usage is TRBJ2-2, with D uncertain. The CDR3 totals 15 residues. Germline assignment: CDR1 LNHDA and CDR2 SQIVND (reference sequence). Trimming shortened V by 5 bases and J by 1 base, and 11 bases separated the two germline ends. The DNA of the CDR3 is TGTGCCAGTAGTCCCCTCGGCGGGAACACCGGGGAGCTGTTTTTT. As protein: CASSPLGGNTGELFF.

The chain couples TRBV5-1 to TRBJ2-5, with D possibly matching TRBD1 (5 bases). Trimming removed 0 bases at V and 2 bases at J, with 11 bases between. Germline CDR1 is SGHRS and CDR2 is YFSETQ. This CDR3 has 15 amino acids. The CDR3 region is CASSLVGVGQETQYF. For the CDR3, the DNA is TGCGCCAGCAGCTTGGTAGGGGTAGGACAAGAGACCCAGTACTTC.

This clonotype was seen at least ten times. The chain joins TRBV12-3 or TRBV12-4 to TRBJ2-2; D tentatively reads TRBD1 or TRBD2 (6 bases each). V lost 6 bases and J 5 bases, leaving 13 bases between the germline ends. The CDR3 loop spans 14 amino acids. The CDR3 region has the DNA TGTGCCAGCAGCGGACGGAGGGGGACCGGGGAGCTGTTTTTT. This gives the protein CASSGRRGTGELFF.

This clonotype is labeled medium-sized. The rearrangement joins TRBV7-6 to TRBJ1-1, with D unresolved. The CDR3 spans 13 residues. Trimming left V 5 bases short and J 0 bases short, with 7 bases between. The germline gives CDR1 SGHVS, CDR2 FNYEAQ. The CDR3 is CASSAQMNTEAFF. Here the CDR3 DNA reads TGTGCCAGCAGCGCACAGATGAACACTGAAGCTTTCTTT.

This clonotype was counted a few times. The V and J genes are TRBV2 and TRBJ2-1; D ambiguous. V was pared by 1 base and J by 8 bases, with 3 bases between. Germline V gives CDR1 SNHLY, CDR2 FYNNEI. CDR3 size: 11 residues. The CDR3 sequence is CASSEEYEQFF. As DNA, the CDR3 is TGTGCCAGCAGTGAAGAGTATGAGCAGTTCTTC.

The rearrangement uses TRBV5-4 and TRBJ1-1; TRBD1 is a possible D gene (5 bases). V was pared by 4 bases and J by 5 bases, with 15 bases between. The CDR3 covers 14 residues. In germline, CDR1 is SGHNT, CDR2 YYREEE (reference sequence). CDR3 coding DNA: TGTGCCAGCAGCCCCCGACACGGGGGAACTGAAGCTTTCTTT. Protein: CASSPRHGGTEAFF.

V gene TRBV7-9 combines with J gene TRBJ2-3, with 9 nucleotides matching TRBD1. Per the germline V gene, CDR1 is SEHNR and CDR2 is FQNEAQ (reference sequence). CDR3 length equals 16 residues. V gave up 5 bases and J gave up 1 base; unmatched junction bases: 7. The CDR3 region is CASSESTGGGTDTQYF. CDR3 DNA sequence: TGTGCCAGCAGCGAGTCCACAGGGGGCGGCACAGATACGCAGTATTTT.

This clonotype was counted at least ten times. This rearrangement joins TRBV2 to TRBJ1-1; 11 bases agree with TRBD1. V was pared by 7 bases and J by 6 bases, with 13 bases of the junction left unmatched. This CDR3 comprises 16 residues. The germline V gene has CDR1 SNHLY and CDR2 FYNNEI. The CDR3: CASNPRWGQGVSEAFF. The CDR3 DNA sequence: TGTGCCAGCAACCCGAGGTGGGGACAGGGGGTTTCTGAAGCTTTCTTT.

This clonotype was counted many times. The CDR3 is CASSLADQYTDTQYF. The CDR3 DNA reads as TGTGCCAGCAGCTTAGCCGACCAATACACAGATACGCAGTATTTT. V gene TRBV7-6 combines with J gene TRBJ2-3; D is ambiguous. CDR3 size: 15 residues. Trimming shortened V by 0 bases and J by 2 bases, and 9 bases separated the two germline ends. The germline V gene encodes CDR1 SGHVS and CDR2 FNYEAQ.

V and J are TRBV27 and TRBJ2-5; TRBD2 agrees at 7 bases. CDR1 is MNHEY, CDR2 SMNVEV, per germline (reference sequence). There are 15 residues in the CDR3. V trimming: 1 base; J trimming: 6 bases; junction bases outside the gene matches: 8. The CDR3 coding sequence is TGTGCCAGCAGTTTATACAGCGGGGCGGTAAAGACCCAGTACTTC. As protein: CASSLYSGAVKTQYF.

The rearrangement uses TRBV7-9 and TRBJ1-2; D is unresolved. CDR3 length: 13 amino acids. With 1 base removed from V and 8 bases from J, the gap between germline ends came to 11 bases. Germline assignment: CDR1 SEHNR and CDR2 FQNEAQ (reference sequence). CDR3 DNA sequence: TGTGCCAGCAGCTTAGATGGATACACGGGCTACACCTTC. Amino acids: CASSLDGYTGYTF. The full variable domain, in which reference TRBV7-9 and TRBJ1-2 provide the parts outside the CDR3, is DTGVSQNPRHKITKRGQNVTFRCDPISEHNRLYWYRQTLGQGPEFLTYFQNEAQLEKSRLLSDRFSAERPKGSFSTLEIQRTEQGDSAMYLCASSLDGYTGYTFGSGTRLTVV.

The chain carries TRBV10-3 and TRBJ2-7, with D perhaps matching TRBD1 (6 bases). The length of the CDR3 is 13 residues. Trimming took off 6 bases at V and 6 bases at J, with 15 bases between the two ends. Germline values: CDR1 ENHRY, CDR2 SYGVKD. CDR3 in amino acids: CAISEQGLGEQYF. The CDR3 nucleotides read TGTGCCATCAGCGAACAGGGTCTTGGCGAGCAGTACTTC.